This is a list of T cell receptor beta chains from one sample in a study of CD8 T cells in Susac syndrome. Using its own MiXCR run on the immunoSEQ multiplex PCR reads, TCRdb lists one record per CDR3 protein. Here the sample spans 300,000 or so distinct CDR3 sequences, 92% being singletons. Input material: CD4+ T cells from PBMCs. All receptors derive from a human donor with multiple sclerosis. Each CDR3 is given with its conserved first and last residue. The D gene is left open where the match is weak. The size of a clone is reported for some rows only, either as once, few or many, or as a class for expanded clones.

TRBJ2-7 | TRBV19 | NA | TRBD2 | CASSAGLVENYEQYF | TGTGCCAGTAGTGCTGGACTAGTCGAGAACTACGAGCAGTACTTC
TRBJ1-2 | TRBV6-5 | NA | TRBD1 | CASRATGVHGYTF | TGTGCCAGCAGAGCAACAGGGGTTCATGGCTACACCTTC
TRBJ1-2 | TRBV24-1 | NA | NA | CATSDPHRSSDGYTF | TGTGCCACCAGTGATCCCCACCGATCGTCAGATGGCTACACCTTC
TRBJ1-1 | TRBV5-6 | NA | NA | CASRREAGTEAFF | TGTGCCAGCAGGAGGGAGGCGGGCACTGAAGCTTTCTTT
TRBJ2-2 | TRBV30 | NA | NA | CAWSSGTVNTGELFF | TGTGCCTGGAGTTCGGGCACCGTGAACACCGGGGAGCTGTTTTTT
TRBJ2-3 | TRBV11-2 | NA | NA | CASSRGGLAAHTDTQYF | TGTGCCAGCAGCCGGGGCGGACTCGCAGCCCACACAGATACGCAGTATTTT
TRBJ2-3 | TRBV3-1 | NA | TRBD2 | CASSLAGDWDTQYF | TGTGCCAGCAGCCTAGCGGGGGACTGGGATACGCAGTATTTT
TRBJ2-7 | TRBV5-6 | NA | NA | CASSRLQGSYEQYF | TGTGCCAGCAGCCGCCTTCAGGGGTCCTACGAGCAGTACTTC
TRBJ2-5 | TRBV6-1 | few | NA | CASSEKETQYF | TGTGCCAGCAGTGAAAAAGAGACCCAGTACTTC
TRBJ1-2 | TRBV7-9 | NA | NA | CASSSGEVYGYTF | TGTGCCAGCAGCTCTGGGGAGGTCTATGGCTACACCTTC
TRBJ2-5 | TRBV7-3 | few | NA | CASSFRLGETQYF | TGTGCCAGCAGCTTCCGACTTGGAGAGACCCAGTACTTC
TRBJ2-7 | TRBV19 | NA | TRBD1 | CASSIGLGRQGSSYEQYF | TGTGCCAGTAGTATTGGCTTGGGGAGACAGGGGAGCTCCTACGAGCAGTACTTC